Below are 19 T cell receptor beta chains sequenced from a single sample in a study of blood T cells in healthy people across ages. Together with a sample-barcoded 5' primer, a J-beta primer mix was included in a second PCR lasting about 6 to 11 cycles. TCRdb re-called the 5' RACE reads through MiXCR, storing one row per CDR3 protein. The profile covers around 1,000,000 distinct CDR3 sequences, with almost 25% appearing a single time and approximately 0.79% taken by the ten largest. These sequences were also reported in another study, on T cells of mothers and their children.

The sample consisted of blood. Receptor source: a girl aged 2 to 9 in good health.

J is TRBJ2-2 and V is TRBV4-1, with 8 positions matching TRBD1. V lost 3 bases to trimming and J lost 6 bases; unmatched junction nucleotides: 9. The CDR3 runs to 16 residues. Germline V lookup: CDR1 MGHRA, CDR2 YSYEKL. In DNA, the CDR3 is TGCGCCAGCAGCCAGGACAGGGCATTTGGGGCCGGGGAGCTGTTTTTT. Protein product: CASSQDRAFGAGELFF.

This clonotype has ten or more counts. The chain carries TRBV29-1 and TRBJ2-5; D gene uncertain. V dropped 6 bases and J dropped 7 bases, with 18 bases sitting between them. This CDR3 has 13 residues. Germline lookup yields CDR1 SQVTM and CDR2 ANQGSEA. CDR3 nucleotide sequence: TGCAGCGTGATGGGTCGGTTCGTACTGACCCAGTACTTC. Translating it yields CSVMGRFVLTQYF.

This clonotype was seen many times. V gene TRBV28 combines with J gene TRBJ2-1; 7 bases line up with TRBD2. Germline trimming cut 6 bases from V and 7 bases from J; bases unmatched to any gene: 12. The CDR3 spans 15 residues. CDR1 is MDHEN, CDR2 SYDVKM, per germline. In nucleotides, the CDR3 is TGTGCCAGCAGCCTAGCGGAACCTCGGGGTAATGAGCAGTTCTTC. Encoded protein: CASSLAEPRGNEQFF. Using reference TRBV28 and TRBJ2-1 for the parts outside the CDR3, the full variable domain is DVKVTQSSRYLVKRTGEKVFLECVQDMDHENMFWYRQDPGLGLRLIYFSYDVKMKEKGDIPEGYSVSREKKERFSLILESASTNQTSMYLCASSLAEPRGNEQFFGPGTRLTVL.

This clonotype was counted between two and nine times. The CDR3 protein is CATSREGQGVGSNQPQHF. For the CDR3, the DNA is TGTGCCACCAGCAGAGAGGGGCAGGGAGTAGGAAGCAATCAGCCCCAGCATTTT. The rearrangement joins TRBV15 to TRBJ1-5; TRBD1 might be the D (5 bases). This CDR3 is 18 amino acids long. Germline loops: CDR1 LNHNV, CDR2 YYDKDF (reference sequence). Trimming took off 0 bases at V and 1 base at J, with 16 bases between the two ends. The variable domain in full, with the rest retrieved from reference TRBV15 and TRBJ1-5, is DAMVIQNPRYQVTQFGKPVTLSCSQTLNHNVMYWYQQKSSQAPKLLFHYYDKDFNNEADTPDNFQSRRPNTSFCFLDIRSPGLGDTAMYLCATSREGQGVGSNQPQHFGDGTRLSIL.

The chain links TRBV20-1 to TRBJ2-7, with D maybe TRBD1 (6 bases). Germline V gives CDR1 DFQATT, CDR2 SNEGSKA (reference sequence). The CDR3 length is 16 residues. V lost 6 bases, J lost 6 bases, and 27 bases lay in between. CDR3 bases: TGCAGTGCAAAACCGCCGGACAGTTTGGTCTTTAGCGAGCAGTACTTC. Protein product: CSAKPPDSLVFSEQYF.

The chain joins TRBV5-1 to TRBJ2-5; D is ambiguous. The V and J ends lost 2 bases and 5 bases respectively, with 13 bases between them. Germline CDR1 SGHRS, CDR2 YFSETQ. CDR3 length equals 14 residues. CDR3 coding DNA: TGCGCCAGCAGCTTTTCCCTTCAACGTGAGACCCAGTACTTC. This codes for CASSFSLQRETQYF.

V gene TRBV29-1 combines with J gene TRBJ2-5, with 15 bases fitting TRBD2. The end of the DNA fits TRBJ2-1 better, so the J call may be wrong. Germline V gene lookup returns CDR1 SQVTM and CDR2 ANQGSEA. The CDR3 sequence is 15 residues long. This chain's CDR3 is CSVGLAGGFSNEQFF. DNA for the CDR3: TGCAGCGTGGGACTAGCGGGAGGATTCTCCAATGAGCAGTTCTTC.

The rearrangement uses TRBV7-9 and TRBJ2-1; the match to TRBD2 covers 7 bases. The V gene end was trimmed by 5 bases and the J gene end by 15 bases; junction bases not matched to a gene: 25. The CDR3 contains 17 residues. Germline V gene lookup returns CDR1 SEHNR and CDR2 FQNEAQ (reference sequence). The chain's CDR3 is CASSQIHLDFTSVGRFF. The DNA for the CDR3 is TGTGCCAGCAGCCAAATCCACTTGGACTTCACTAGCGTCGGGCGGTTCTTC.

This sequence joins TRBV28 and TRBJ2-7; D perhaps matches TRBD2 (6 bases). Germline V gives CDR1 MDHEN, CDR2 SYDVKM. The V and J ends lost 4 bases and 5 bases respectively, with 9 bases between them. This CDR3 is 12 amino acids long. In DNA form, the CDR3 reads TGTGCCAGCAGTTGGGGGGACCACGAGCAGTACTTC. Amino acids: CASSWGDHEQYF.

This clonotype was recorded only once. The chain employs TRBV20-1 and TRBJ2-1; 8 positions match TRBD2. The CDR3 contains 16 residues. V lost 1 base and J lost 4; bases outside the gene matches: 9. CDR1 is DFQATT, CDR2 SNEGSKA, per germline (reference sequence). This CDR3 is CSARGTSGSTYNEQFF. CDR3 DNA: TGCAGTGCTAGAGGGACCAGCGGGAGTACTTACAATGAGCAGTTCTTC.

This chain connects TRBV20-1 to TRBJ1-4, with D possibly being TRBD1 (5 bases). The CDR3 spans 13 residues. Germline CDR1 DFQATT, CDR2 SNEGSKA (reference sequence). With 2 bases removed from V and 8 bases from J, the gap between germline ends came to 12 bases. CDR3 coding DNA: TGCAGTGCTAGATCGGGGACCCCAGAAAAACTGTTTTTT. Translating it yields CSARSGTPEKLFF.

J is TRBJ1-2 and V is TRBV7-2, with no clear D. The CDR3 totals 17 residues. V dropped 5 bases and J dropped 1 base, with 20 bases sitting between them. The germline CDR1 and CDR2 sequences are SGHTA and FQGNSA. The CDR3 sequence is CASSPQSQQTHNYGYTF. CDR3 nucleotide sequence: TGTGCCAGCAGCCCACAATCGCAACAGACCCATAACTATGGCTACACCTTC.

V gene TRBV6-1 combines with J gene TRBJ2-5; 9 bases align to TRBD2. The J call is uncertain, as TRBJ2-1 better fits the DNA end. The CDR3 is 18 amino acids. Germline V lookup: CDR1 MNHNS, CDR2 SASEGT. DNA for the CDR3: TGTGCCAGCAGTGAATGGCTAGCGGGATTACCGGTTCGGAATGAGCAGTTCTTC. Residues: CASSEWLAGLPVRNEQFF.

This clonotype has a handful of counts. The chain joins TRBV29-1 to TRBJ1-2; no definite D call. In germline, CDR1 is SQVTM, CDR2 ANQGSEA. The CDR3 has 12 amino acids. Between the trimmed V and J ends, which lost 4 bases and 8 bases, there was a span of 14 bases. The DNA of the CDR3 is TGCAGCGTTGGGTTGAGGGAGAGGGGCTACACCTTC. As protein: CSVGLRERGYTF.

This clonotype has only a few counts. J is TRBJ1-6 and V is TRBV5-5; TRBD1 matches at 8 bases. The CDR3 loop spans 15 amino acids. The trim removed 4 bases at V and 14 bases at J, leaving 14 bases unmatched. CDR1 is SGHKS and CDR2 is YYEKEE in the germline V gene (reference sequence). CDR3 in DNA: TGTGCCAGCAGCCCCTGGGACAGGAATGGGAAGACCCTCCACTTT. Its translation: CASSPWDRNGKTLHF.

The genes are TRBV7-8 and TRBJ1-5, with TRBD1 as a possible D gene (6 bases). V lost 1 base and J lost 6, with 10 bases in between. The CDR3 has 14 amino acids. Germline-derived CDR1 and CDR2 are SGHVS and FQNEAQ. The CDR3 DNA is TGTGCCAGCAGCTTAGAGAGGGGGTCTCAGCCCCAGCATTTT. Translating it yields CASSLERGSQPQHF.

The chain links TRBV6-1 to TRBJ1-1; 9 bases map to TRBD1. The CDR3 sequence is 15 residues long. CDR1 MNHNS and CDR2 SASEGT come from the germline V gene. V lost 2 bases to trimming and J lost 4 bases; unmatched junction nucleotides: 5. CDR3 bases: TGTGCCAGCAGTGAATGGGGACAGGGTCTCACTGAAGCTTTCTTT. Protein: CASSEWGQGLTEAFF.

The gene calls are TRBV20-1 and TRBJ2-5, with unresolved D. The DNA end is a closer match to TRBJ2-1, so the J assignment may be wrong. Germline CDR1 and CDR2: DFQATT and SNEGSKA (reference sequence). The CDR3 consists of 14 residues. The CDR3 coding sequence is TGCAGTGCCACCCTACCGCGAGAGATAGATGAGCAGTTCTTC. As protein: CSATLPREIDEQFF.

This clonotype was picked up many times. The chain's CDR3 is CASSQVVGGELFF. The CDR3 nucleotides read TGCGCCAGCAGCCAAGTGGTGGGAGGGGAGCTGTTTTTT. The chain is built from TRBV4-3 and TRBJ2-2; the D is unclear. V was cut by 1 base and J by 8 bases, with 8 bases left in between. CDR1 and CDR2 from the germline V gene are LGHNA and YSLEER. CDR3 length equals 13 residues.